This TCR beta chain was recovered during a study of blood T cell repertoires in COVID-19. Only in-frame clones appear in the TCRdb table, and some are missing; sequencing was by immunoSEQ multiplex PCR. The sample carries about 340,000 clones, about 90% recorded once. Germline assignment: CDR1 SGDLS and CDR2 YYNGEE. Germline trimming cut 4 bases from V and 5 bases from J; bases unmatched to any gene: 7. The CDR3 sequence is 16 residues long. During active infection, Seattle patients enrolled and were then monitored through disease. The receptor comes from a woman in her forties or fifties with COVID-19, enrolled during active disease. Sequencing was done on a sample of peripheral blood. The chain employs TRBV9 and TRBJ2-3; the match to TRBD2 covers 13 bases. The CDR3 DNA follows: TGTGCCAGCAGCCCCCGGACTAGCGGGAGTAGAGATACGCAGTATTTT. Its translation: CASSPRTSGSRDTQYF.